This T cell receptor (beta chain) originates from a study of identical twins. This clonotype came up a few times. Its antigen is not known. An end of the junction does not agree with germline; a read error may underlie this. A single record per CDR3 protein comes from TCRdb applying MiXCR to the 5' RACE reads. The sample holds roughly 700,000 distinct CDR3 sequences, more than 6.5% seen once. General study points: Out-of-frame alpha sequences that twins shared showed excess low generation probability.

A further study also used this sample, focusing on yellow fever vaccine responses in identical twins.

The sequence derives from a woman aged 18-29 years in good health. The sample consisted of PBMCs.

The CDR3 spells CASSNSGTFYEQYF. The DNA for the CDR3 is TGTGCCAGCAGTAACTCCGGGACATTCTACGAGCAGTACTTC. The chain is built from TRBV6-5 and TRBJ2-7; TRBD1 might be the D (6 bases). The CDR3 runs 14 residues. Germline V lookup: CDR1 MNHEY, CDR2 SVGAGI.